Many counts were recorded for the clone carrying this T cell receptor (beta chain). Antigen: not known. This entry comes from a study of regulatory T cells in long-lasting Graves disease. The study, taken as a whole, reports: A limited number of samples was an acknowledged limitation.

Time point noted: newly diagnosed GD, antithyroid drugs for less than 3 months. RNA from PBMCs was the source of the TCR library. Researchers made TCR beta libraries by using iRepertoire HTBI primers and running Arm-PCR on CDR3 regions. TCRdb reanalysed the multiplex PCR reads using MiXCR and keeps one entry per CDR3 protein. The table records about 430,000 distinct CDR3 sequences, 15% of them present only once. These data were likewise used in another study, on T cells in Graves' hyperthyroidism and ophthalmopathy. According to that study: HTBI primers drove first-round RT-PCR of the TCR CDR3.

The TCR was taken from a woman aged 40 to 50 with Graves disease. The starting material was peripheral blood mononuclear cells (PBMCs), obtained at new diagnosis, from a patient treated with antithyroid drugs.

The CDR3: CASTRLAGDTDTQYF. Here the CDR3 DNA reads TGTGCCAGCACCCGACTAGCGGGGGACACAGATACGCAGTATTTT. The chain uses TRBV12-3 or TRBV12-4 and TRBJ2-3, with 12 bases that match TRBD2. Trimming removed 7 bases from V and 2 bases from J; junction bases left unmatched: 4. This CDR3 has 15 amino acids.